These 27 T cell receptor beta chains were all obtained from the same sample, sequenced in a study of blood T cell repertoires in COVID-19. Repertoires were generated with immunoSEQ multiplex PCR, while TCRdb's copy carries only in-frame clones and drops some. The data show hundreds of thousands of clones, 87% seen once. Sequences were obtained from peripheral blood. The receptors were sampled from a woman between 50 and 59 years old with COVID-19, enrolled during active disease.

The DNA for the CDR3 is TGCGCCAGCAGCTCCGGGGACACCCAAGGCCTCACAGATACGCAGTATTTT. Amino acid sequence: CASSSGDTQGLTDTQYF. The chain has TRBV5-1 and TRBJ2-3; D perhaps matches TRBD1 (6 bases). The CDR3 is 17 residues long. Germline V CDR1 and CDR2: SGHRS, YFSETQ. V lost 3 bases and J 2 bases, leaving 19 bases between the germline ends.

V gene TRBV19 combines with J gene TRBJ2-7; tentative D call: TRBD2 (6 bases). Germline CDR1 LNHDA, CDR2 SQIVND (reference sequence). The CDR3 is made up of 14 amino acids. The germline V and J ends were trimmed by 0 bases and 1 base, with 7 bases remaining between them. CDR3 coding DNA: TGTGCCAGTAGTATAGAGGGAGGTTCCTACGAGCAGTACTTC. It is translated as CASSIEGGSYEQYF.

The chain is built from TRBV5-4 and TRBJ1-6, with D uncertain. Between the trimmed V and J ends, which lost 2 bases and 7 bases, there was a span of 4 bases. The germline CDR1 and CDR2 sequences are SGHNT and YYREEE (reference sequence). The CDR3 totals 12 residues. The CDR3 sequence: CASSFINSPLHF. For the CDR3, the DNA is TGTGCCAGCAGCTTTATCAATTCACCCCTCCACTTT.

V and J are TRBV19 and TRBJ1-3, with D possibly TRBD1 on 6 matching bases. In germline, CDR1 is LNHDA, CDR2 SQIVND (reference sequence). The CDR3 sequence is 15 residues long. V lost 3 bases and J lost 0, with 9 bases in between. CDR3 amino acids: CASSIVRGSGNTIYF. CDR3 nucleotides: TGTGCCAGTAGTATCGTCAGGGGCTCTGGAAACACCATATATTTT.

The DNA of the CDR3 is TGTGCCACCAGCAGAGAGGGGGCAGGGGCTCTTAGCAATCAGCCCCAGCATTTT. It specifies CATSREGAGALSNQPQHF. The V and J genes are TRBV15 and TRBJ1-5; D may be TRBD1 (6 bases). The CDR3 loop spans 18 amino acids. V lost 0 bases and J lost 0, with 15 bases in between. The germline V gene encodes CDR1 LNHNV and CDR2 YYDKDF (reference sequence). Full variable domain (remainder filled in from reference TRBV15 and TRBJ1-5): DAMVIQNPRYQVTQFGKPVTLSCSQTLNHNVMYWYQQKSSQAPKLLFHYYDKDFNNEADTPDNFQSRRPNTSFCFLDIRSPGLGDTAMYLCATSREGAGALSNQPQHFGDGTRLSIL.

The chain carries TRBV7-2 and TRBJ1-2; a possible D gene is TRBD1 (6 bases). The V gene lost 4 bases and the J gene lost 3 bases, with 24 bases spanning the gap. The CDR3 is 18 residues long. The germline gives CDR1 SGHTA, CDR2 FQGNSA. CDR3: CASSYPRQDIAYYYGYTF. The CDR3 nucleotides are TGTGCCAGCAGCTACCCCAGACAGGACATCGCATATTACTATGGCTACACCTTC.

The chain is built from TRBV11-3 and TRBJ2-2; D is unclear. V gave up 5 bases and J gave up 2 bases, with 9 bases separating them. This CDR3 is 14 amino acids long. Germline V gene lookup returns CDR1 SGHNT and CDR2 YENEEA. The CDR3 nucleotides read TGTGCCAGCAGCCGTGGCCCAAACACCGGGGAGCTGTTTTTT. It yields the protein CASSRGPNTGELFF.

This chain joins TRBV14 and TRBJ2-5; no definite D call. V lost 4 bases and J lost 5, with 8 bases in between. CDR3 length equals 12 residues. Germline values: CDR1 SGHDN, CDR2 FVKESK. The CDR3 here is CASSLLRETQYF. Written as DNA, the CDR3 is TGTGCCAGCAGCCTCCTCCGGGAGACCCAGTACTTC.

This clone was counted once. CDR3 DNA sequence: TGTGCCACCAGCAACGGACAGTACACAGATACGCAGTATTTT. This encodes CATSNGQYTDTQYF. This rearrangement joins TRBV15 to TRBJ2-3; D is possibly TRBD1 (6 bases). Per the germline V gene, CDR1 is LNHNV and CDR2 is YYDKDF (reference sequence). CDR3 size: 14 residues. With 4 bases removed from V and 2 bases from J, the gap between germline ends came to 10 bases.

This clone was seen once. The V call is TRBV5-1, the J call TRBJ2-3; a weak D match, TRBD1 (6 bases). The germline V gene encodes CDR1 SGHRS and CDR2 YFSETQ. V dropped 6 bases and J dropped 0 bases, with 17 bases sitting between them. The CDR3 extends over 16 amino acids. Here the CDR3 reads CASTFAGTQSTDTQYF. As DNA, the CDR3 is TGCGCCAGCACGTTCGCCGGGACACAAAGCACAGATACGCAGTATTTT.

The genes are TRBV25-1 and TRBJ1-2; 7 bases fit TRBD1. Per the germline V gene, CDR1 is MGHDK and CDR2 is SYGVNS. J was trimmed by 4 bases and V by 5 bases; bases with no gene match: 10. This CDR3 spans 15 amino acids. The CDR3 nucleotides are TGTGCCAGCAGTCCCCCGGGACAGCTCTTCTATGGCTACACCTTC. It codes for CASSPPGQLFYGYTF.

The J gene is TRBJ1-5, the V gene TRBV5-1; 10 bases align to TRBD1. The ends lost 4 bases at V and 4 bases at J; junction bases unmatched: 5. This CDR3 spans 15 amino acids. Germline assignment: CDR1 SGHRS and CDR2 YFSETQ. The CDR3 sequence is CASSTGTGVNQPQHF. The CDR3, as DNA: TGCGCCAGCAGCACCGGGACAGGGGTAAATCAGCCCCAGCATTTT.

CDR3 loop: CASSSLGSGEQFF. For the CDR3, the DNA is TGTGCCAGCAGCTCCCTTGGGAGTGGTGAGCAGTTCTTC. The V gene is TRBV11-2, the J gene TRBJ2-1; weak D call: TRBD2 (5 bases). This CDR3 has 13 residues. Germline V gene lookup returns CDR1 SGHAT and CDR2 FQNNGV. The V and J ends lost 4 bases and 9 bases respectively, with 13 bases between them. The full variable domain, rest sourced from reference TRBV11-2 and TRBJ2-1, is EAGVAQSPRYKIIEKRQSVAFWCNPISGHATLYWYQQILGQGPKLLIQFQNNGVVDDSQLPKDRFSAERLKGVDSTLKIQPAKLEDSAVYLCASSSLGSGEQFFGPGTRLTVL.

CDR3 sequence reads: CASSLRTSGHNEQFF. Here the CDR3 DNA reads TGTGCCAGCAGCTTACGGACTAGCGGCCACAATGAGCAGTTCTTC. This chain uses TRBV7-9 with TRBJ2-1; TRBD2 agrees at 10 bases. The CDR3 is made up of 15 amino acids. Germline CDR1 and CDR2: SEHNR and FQNEAQ (reference sequence). J was trimmed by 5 bases and V by 2 bases; bases with no gene match: 3.

The chain links TRBV5-1 to TRBJ1-2; D gene uncertain. This CDR3 is 14 amino acids long. V lost 3 bases and J 2 bases, leaving 11 bases between the germline ends. Germline CDR1 and CDR2: SGHRS and YFSETQ. CDR3 in amino acids: CASSWYSFNYGYTF. The CDR3 bases are TGCGCCAGCAGCTGGTACAGCTTCAACTATGGCTACACCTTC.

CDR3 in amino acids: CASSLARWGTDTQYF. In DNA, the CDR3 is TGTGCCAGCAGCTTGGCTAGGTGGGGCACAGATACGCAGTATTTT. The rearrangement joins TRBV7-9 to TRBJ2-3; no clear D. Germline loops: CDR1 SEHNR, CDR2 FQNEAQ (reference sequence). The CDR3 runs 15 residues. Trimming cost V 3 bases and J 1 base, with 11 bases left between them.

The V and J genes are TRBV19 and TRBJ2-2; D is possibly TRBD2 (5 bases). Germline V CDR1 and CDR2: LNHDA, SQIVND (reference sequence). Between the trimmed V and J ends, which lost 5 bases and 6 bases, there was a span of 13 bases. The CDR3 extends over 14 amino acids. DNA for the CDR3: TGTGCCAGTAGTTTTGGCGGGCAGGCCGGGGAGCTGTTTTTT. Its protein product is CASSFGGQAGELFF. Supplemented by reference TRBV19 and TRBJ2-2, the full variable domain reads DGGITQSPKYLFRKEGQNVTLSCEQNLNHDAMYWYRQDPGQGLRLIYYSQIVNDFQKGDIAEGYSVSREKKESFPLTVTSAQKNPTAFYLCASSFGGQAGELFFGEGSRLTVL.

The chain combines TRBV21-1 with TRBJ2-1; the tabulated D call, TRBD2, remains unverified against the DNA. TRBV21-1 is designated a pseudogene. The CDR3 is 16 residues long. CDR3: CASSKVGLAGYNEQFF. For the CDR3, the DNA is TGTGCCAGCAGCAAAGTCGGTCTAGCGGGATATAATGAGCAGTTCTTC.

V gene TRBV3-1 (or the pseudogene TRBV3-2) combines with J gene TRBJ2-1, with D possibly TRBD2 on 6 matching bases. V gave up 3 bases and J gave up 9 bases, with 6 bases separating them. The CDR3 is 11 residues long. Germline V gives CDR1 LGHDT, CDR2 YNNKEL (reference sequence). The CDR3 nucleotides are TGTGCCAGCAGCCAGGGGGGTGAGCAGTTCTTC. It encodes CASSQGGEQFF.

The rearrangement links TRBV6-5 to TRBJ1-2; D remains ambiguous. The V gene's germline CDR1 is MNHEY and CDR2 SVGAGI. The CDR3 totals 16 residues. V lost 2 bases, J lost 7 bases, and 20 bases lay in between. The CDR3 sequence: CASSYVKGGNYGGYTF. The CDR3 DNA reads as TGTGCCAGCAGTTACGTTAAGGGCGGGAACTATGGTGGCTACACCTTC.

This chain uses TRBV24-1 with TRBJ2-1, with 9 bases identical to TRBD1. Germline lookup yields CDR1 KGHDR and CDR2 SFDVKD. The CDR3 runs to 15 residues. The J segment lost 2 bases and the V segment lost 4 bases, leaving 2 bases of the junction unmatched. The CDR3 region is CATSDTGGTYNEQFF. CDR3 DNA sequence: TGTGCCACCAGTGACACAGGGGGCACCTACAATGAGCAGTTCTTC.

The chain is built from TRBV25-1 and TRBJ2-2; D not certain. Germline V lookup: CDR1 MGHDK, CDR2 SYGVNS. CDR3 size: 15 residues. With 3 bases removed from V and 1 base from J, the gap between germline ends came to 9 bases. CDR3 sequence: CASSDTTKNTGELFF. CDR3 nucleotides: TGTGCCAGCAGTGATACAACGAAGAACACCGGGGAGCTGTTTTTT.

The V and J genes are TRBV19 and TRBJ1-2; 8 bases fit TRBD1. The V and J ends lost 6 bases and 3 bases, in that order; junction bases with no gene match: 9. The CDR3 has 15 amino acids. Germline values: CDR1 LNHDA, CDR2 SQIVND (reference sequence). CDR3 nucleotide sequence: TGTGCCAGTAGAGTAAGGACAGGGTCCGACTATGGCTACACCTTC. It specifies CASRVRTGSDYGYTF.

J is TRBJ2-7 and V is TRBV11-3; 8 positions agree with TRBD2. Germline CDR1 SGHNT, CDR2 YENEEA. Unmatched junction bases numbered 16, after V lost 5 bases and J lost 7 bases. The CDR3 sequence is 16 residues long. CDR3 sequence (DNA): TGTGCCAGCAGCCCAGCGGCTACTAGCGGCCCGGGGGAGCAGTACTTC. As protein: CASSPAATSGPGEQYF.

This rearrangement joins TRBV6-6 to TRBJ2-2; D may be TRBD2 (5 bases). CDR3 size: 15 residues. CDR1 is MNHNY and CDR2 is SVGAGI in the germline V gene (reference sequence). V dropped 6 bases and J dropped 4 bases, with 15 bases sitting between them. The CDR3, as DNA: TGTGCCAGCAGCCCCGGGATTGTTGGCACCGGGGAGCTGTTTTTT. Translated, it gives CASSPGIVGTGELFF.

The chain links TRBV29-1 to TRBJ1-2; tentatively, D is TRBD1 (5 bases). This CDR3 region has 15 residues. CDR1 and CDR2 (germline): SQVTM, ANQGSEA. V dropped 7 bases and J dropped 0 bases, with 18 bases sitting between them. The CDR3 DNA sequence: TGCAGCGCATGCGGGCAGGGAGGGACTAACTATGGCTACACCTTC. Its translation: CSACGQGGTNYGYTF.

The chain is built from TRBV6-5 and TRBJ2-1; a weak D match, TRBD2 (6 bases). Germline V gene lookup returns CDR1 MNHEY and CDR2 SVGAGI. V was shortened by 7 bases and J by 0 bases, with 10 bases between the two germline ends. This CDR3 is 14 amino acids long. CDR3 DNA sequence: TGTGCCAGCACTGGACTAAGCTCCTACAATGAGCAGTTCTTC. It is translated as CASTGLSSYNEQFF.